The rows below give T cell receptor beta chains drawn from one sample of a study of blood T cell repertoires in COVID-19. The assay was immunoSEQ multiplex PCR, and TCRdb's table has in-frame clones only and misses some. The sample consists of about 260,000 clones, approximately 89% of them appearing once. Specimen: PBMCs or T cells enriched from blood (not recorded which). The receptors derive from a woman aged 40 to 50 who had been exposed to COVID-19. The CDR3 runs from the conserved cysteine through the conserved F or W. Each record gives: V gene, J gene, D gene, CDR3 DNA, CDR3 protein. A D gene is named only where the DNA matches it firmly.

TRBV27	TRBJ2-7	.	TGTGCCAGCAGAGCGGTGAGTAACTACGAGCAGTACTTC	CASRAVSNYEQYF
TRBV5-1	TRBJ2-1	TRBD1	TGCGCCAGCAGCTTGGGAGGGACAGGATACAATGAGCAGTTCTTC	CASSLGGTGYNEQFF
TRBV18	TRBJ1-5	.	TGTGCCAGCTCACCATCGGACGGAGTCGGGGGTCCCCAGCATTTT	CASSPSDGVGGPQHF
TRBV5-4	TRBJ1-1	.	TGTGCCAGCACGACCTGGGCAACCAACATGAACACTGAAGCTTTCTTT	CASTTWATNMNTEAFF
TRBV2	TRBJ2-2	.	TGTGCCAGCTACCGGGACAAGAGAACCGGGGAGCTGTTTTTT	CASYRDKRTGELFF
TRBV11-2	TRBJ1-2	.	TGTGCCAGCAGCTTAGATCCGGGGGGGAACTATGGCTACACCTTC	CASSLDPGGNYGYTF
TRBV28	TRBJ2-6	TRBD1	TGTGCCAGCAGTTTCGGGATGTGGGGACAGAGAATCTCTGGGGCCAACGTCCTGACTTTC	CASSFGMWGQRISGANVLTF
TRBV5-1	TRBJ2-2	TRBD2	TGCGCCAGCCAGGCTAGCGGGGGGCCTAGGAACACCGGGGAGCTGTTTTTT	CASQASGGPRNTGELFF
TRBV9	TRBJ2-1	.	TGTGCCAGCAGCCCCCCTACGGGAGCGCCGTTCAATGAGCAGTTCTTC	CASSPPTGAPFNEQFF
TRBV6-2/TRBV6-3	TRBJ1-5	TRBD1	TGTGCCAGCAGTTACGCGCGGACAGGCCTTAGCAATCAGCCCCAGCATTTT	CASSYARTGLSNQPQHF
TRBV6-2/TRBV6-3	TRBJ2-1	TRBD2	TGTGCCAGCAGTTACTTAGCGGGAGGGCCAATGGGGCCCAATGAGCAGTTCTTC	CASSYLAGGPMGPNEQFF
TRBV5-1	TRBJ1-1	TRBD1	TGCGCCAGCAGCATAGGGGGCAACACTGAAGCTTTCTTT	CASSIGGNTEAFF
TRBV5-4	TRBJ1-5	TRBD1	TGTGCCAGCAGCTTGGGGCACCGGGGACAGGGGCCGGTTCTCAATCAGCCCCAGCATTTT	CASSLGHRGQGPVLNQPQHF
TRBV28	TRBJ2-5	TRBD2	TGTGCCAGCAGTCATTCGAAAGCGGGGGATACGGAGACCCAGTACTTC	CASSHSKAGDTETQYF
TRBV20-1	TRBJ2-3	TRBD2	TGCAGTGCTAGTCTCGCGGGAGCGCGCGCAGATACGCAGTATTTT	CSASLAGARADTQYF
TRBV14	TRBJ1-4	TRBD1	TGTGCCAGCAGCCAGTGGACAGGGGTCCCTCGTAATGAAAAACTGTTTTTT	CASSQWTGVPRNEKLFF